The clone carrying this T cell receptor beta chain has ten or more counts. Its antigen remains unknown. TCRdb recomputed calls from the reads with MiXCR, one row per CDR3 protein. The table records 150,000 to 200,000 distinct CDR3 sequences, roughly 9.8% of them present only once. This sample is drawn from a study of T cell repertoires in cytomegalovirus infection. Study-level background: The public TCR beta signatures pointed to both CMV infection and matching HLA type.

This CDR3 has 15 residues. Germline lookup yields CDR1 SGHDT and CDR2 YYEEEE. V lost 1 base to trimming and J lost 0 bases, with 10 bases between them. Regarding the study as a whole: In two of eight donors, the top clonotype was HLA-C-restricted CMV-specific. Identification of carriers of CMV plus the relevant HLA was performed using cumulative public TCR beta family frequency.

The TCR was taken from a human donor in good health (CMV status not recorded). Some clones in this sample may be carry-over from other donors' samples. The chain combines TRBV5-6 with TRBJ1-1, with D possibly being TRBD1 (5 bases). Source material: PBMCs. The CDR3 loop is CASSLIGTLNTEAFF. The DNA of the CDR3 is TGTGCCAGCAGCTTGATCGGGACCTTGAACACTGAAGCTTTCTTT.